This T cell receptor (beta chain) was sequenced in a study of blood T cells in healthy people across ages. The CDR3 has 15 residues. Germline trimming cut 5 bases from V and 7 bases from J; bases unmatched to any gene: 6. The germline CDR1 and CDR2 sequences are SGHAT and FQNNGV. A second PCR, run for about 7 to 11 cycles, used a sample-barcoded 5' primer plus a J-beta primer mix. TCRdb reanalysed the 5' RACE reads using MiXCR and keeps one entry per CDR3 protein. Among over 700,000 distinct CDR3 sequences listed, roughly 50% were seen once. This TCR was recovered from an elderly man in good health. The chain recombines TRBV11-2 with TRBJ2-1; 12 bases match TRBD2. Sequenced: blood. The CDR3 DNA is TGTGCCAGCAGCCCTAGCGGGAGGGGATCGAATGAGCAGTTCTTC. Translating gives CASSPSGRGSNEQFF.